The 26 T cell receptor beta chains below were found in one sample sequenced in a study of identical twins. One entry per CDR3 protein results from TCRdb running MiXCR on the 5' RACE reads. The top ten hold approximately 2% of the sample, which has hundreds of thousands of distinct CDR3 sequences, more than 6.5% seen once. The same data also contributed to another study, on yellow fever vaccine responses in identical twins.

Sequencing was done on a sample of memory (CD45RO+) T cells sorted from blood. All receptors come from a woman aged 18-29 years in good health.

This clonotype has only one observation. The chain links TRBV5-8 to TRBJ2-3; 8 positions match TRBD1. The CDR3 has 16 amino acids. CDR1 and CDR2 (germline): SGHTS, YDEGEE. V lost 4 bases to trimming and J lost 1 base; unmatched junction nucleotides: 8. The CDR3 DNA follows: TGTGCCAGCAGCCCAGGACAGGGTAGCGGCACAGATACGCAGTATTTT. Translated: CASSPGQGSGTDTQYF.

This clonotype was seen only a few times. The chain combines TRBV20-1 with TRBJ1-6; D may be TRBD1 (6 bases). Trimming removed 3 bases at V and 7 bases at J, with 13 bases between. Germline lookup yields CDR1 DFQATT and CDR2 SNEGSKA (reference sequence). The CDR3 sequence is 14 residues long. CDR3 residues: CSASPRGTNSPLHF. In DNA form, the CDR3 reads TGCAGTGCTAGCCCCAGGGGTACCAATTCACCCCTCCACTTT.

This clonotype was counted at least ten times. The rearrangement uses TRBV6-2 or TRBV6-3 and TRBJ2-1; a possible D gene is TRBD1 (5 bases). V was clipped by 7 bases and J by 5 bases, with 18 bases between them. Per germline, CDR1 MNHEY and CDR2 SVGEGT. CDR3 length: 15 amino acids. CDR3 in DNA: TGTGCCAGCACTCACGGTTGGACACCGGACAATGAGCAGTTCTTC. Residues: CASTHGWTPDNEQFF.

To note about this clonotype: The junction departs from the called germline gene at one end, perhaps through a read error. The rearrangement joins TRBV9 to TRBJ2-2; D gene unclear. The CDR3 runs to 15 residues. Looked up from germline, CDR1 is SGDLS and CDR2 is YYNGEE. The CDR3 region is CTSSATIGGTGELFF. CDR3 sequence (DNA): TGTACCAGCAGCGCAACCATAGGTGGGACCGGGGAGCTGTTTTTT.

The rearrangement links TRBV5-1 to TRBJ1-2; 9 bases line up with TRBD1. Germline loops: CDR1 SGHRS, CDR2 YFSETQ. The trim removed 0 bases at V and 2 bases at J, leaving 5 bases unmatched. This CDR3 spans 16 amino acids. The CDR3 loop is CASSLGDRVANYGYTF. The CDR3, as DNA: TGCGCCAGCAGCTTGGGGGACAGGGTTGCGAACTATGGCTACACCTTC.

This clonotype was seen only a few times. The chain couples TRBV7-2 to TRBJ2-1, with no clear D. Germline-derived CDR1 and CDR2 are SGHTA and FQGNSA. The CDR3 has 14 amino acids. The V end lost 5 bases, the J end lost 8 bases, and 16 bases lay between the germline ends. For the CDR3, the DNA is TGTGCCAGCAGCCTCGGGCCCCGGGTCCATGAGCAGTTCTTC. It translates to CASSLGPRVHEQFF.

The chain recombines TRBV5-4 with TRBJ2-7; TRBD1 matches 9 bases. J was trimmed by 3 bases and V by 2 bases; bases with no gene match: 3. The germline V gene has CDR1 SGHNT and CDR2 YYREEE (reference sequence). The CDR3 is 14 amino acids. The CDR3 loop reads CASSFGQGRYEQYF. In nucleotides, the CDR3 is TGTGCCAGCAGCTTTGGACAGGGGCGCTACGAGCAGTACTTC.

This clonotype has at least ten counts. The CDR3 spells CASSAGGTGANVLTF. In nucleotides, the CDR3 is TGTGCCAGCAGTGCAGGGGGGACTGGGGCCAACGTCCTGACTTTC. This rearrangement joins TRBV6-2 or TRBV6-3 to TRBJ2-6, with D possibly matching TRBD1 (7 bases). This CDR3 has 15 amino acids. The V and J ends lost 5 bases and 2 bases respectively, with 10 bases between them. Germline V gene lookup returns CDR1 MNHEY and CDR2 SVGEGT.

This clonotype was counted between two and nine times. The chain recombines TRBV20-1 with TRBJ2-1; a weak D match, TRBD1 (6 bases). The V end lost 3 bases, the J end lost 3 bases, and 12 bases lay between the germline ends. Germline V CDR1 and CDR2: DFQATT, SNEGSKA (reference sequence). The CDR3 has 14 residues. For the CDR3, the DNA is TGCAGTGCTAGGGACAGCGAACACTACAATGAGCAGTTCTTC. It codes for CSARDSEHYNEQFF.

The sample holds many counts of this clonotype. The rearrangement links TRBV3-1 to TRBJ2-1; 8 bases fit TRBD2. The CDR3 totals 15 residues. Trimming cost V 2 bases and J 4 bases; bases outside gene matches: 4. In germline, CDR1 is LGHDT, CDR2 YNNKEL (reference sequence). CDR3 amino acids: CASSQRRGVYNEQFF. The CDR3 coding sequence is TGTGCCAGCAGCCAACGGCGGGGGGTGTACAATGAGCAGTTCTTC.

The chain joins TRBV7-3 to TRBJ2-5, with 8 bases that match TRBD2. The length of the CDR3 is 15 residues. Germline assignment: CDR1 SGHTA and CDR2 FQGTGA. The J segment lost 3 bases and the V segment lost 0 bases, leaving 3 bases of the junction unmatched. As DNA, the CDR3 is TGTGCCAGCAGCTTAACCGGACTAGCAAAAGAGACCCAGTACTTC. This gives the protein CASSLTGLAKETQYF.

This chain joins TRBV6-1 and TRBJ2-1; D is unresolved. This CDR3 spans 13 amino acids. V lost 2 bases to trimming and J lost 7 bases, with 9 bases between them. The germline CDR1 and CDR2 sequences are MNHNS and SASEGT. CDR3 sequence (DNA): TGTGCCAGCAGTGAAACCGATTGGAATGAGCAGTTCTTC. Translated, it gives CASSETDWNEQFF.

The chain joins TRBV29-1 to TRBJ2-1; TRBD2 agrees at 14 bases. This CDR3 is 15 amino acids long. The germline CDR1 and CDR2 sequences are SQVTM and ANQGSEA. J gave up 4 bases and V 5 bases, and 4 bases lay outside the gene matches. CDR3 region: CSVQRTSGGYNEQFF. CDR3 nucleotides: TGCAGCGTTCAGAGGACTAGCGGGGGGTACAATGAGCAGTTCTTC.

This clonotype was seen at least ten times. The chain couples TRBV29-1 to TRBJ2-2; D not certain. Trimming took off 1 base at V and 8 bases at J, with 11 bases between the two ends. CDR3 length: 13 amino acids. Germline V gene sequence: CDR1 SQVTM, CDR2 ANQGSEA. The CDR3 sequence is CSVEVLEGGELFF. The CDR3 coding sequence is TGCAGCGTTGAAGTCCTGGAAGGTGGGGAGCTGTTTTTT.

This clonotype occurred many times. V usage is TRBV28 and J usage is TRBJ1-1; 8 nucleotides match TRBD1. J lost 10 bases, V lost 4 bases, and 8 bases had no gene match. CDR3 size: 13 residues. Germline loops: CDR1 MDHEN, CDR2 SYDVKM. In nucleotides, the CDR3 is TGTGCCAGCAGTTGGGGACAGGCCGAAGGAGCTTTCTTT. This codes for CASSWGQAEGAFF.

Written as DNA, the CDR3 is TGTGCCAGCAGCTTAGACGGAAAGGATGGCTACACCTTC. Its translation: CASSLDGKDGYTF. V gene TRBV7-3 combines with J gene TRBJ1-2; D is ambiguous. This CDR3 spans 13 amino acids. Germline CDR1 is SGHTA and CDR2 is FQGTGA. V lost 2 bases and J lost 6, with 10 bases in between.

The gene calls are TRBV5-5 and TRBJ2-5; D unclear. CDR1 SGHKS and CDR2 YYEKEE come from the germline V gene (reference sequence). Trimming stripped 8 bases from V and 4 bases from J, with 15 bases between. The CDR3 runs 13 residues. For the CDR3, the DNA is TGTGCCAGGGGCCCTGAGAGGCTAGAGACCCAGTACTTC. This gives the protein CARGPERLETQYF.

This clonotype appeared a few times. The J gene is TRBJ2-7, the V gene TRBV20-1; D is possibly TRBD1 (5 bases). V gave up 0 bases and J gave up 4 bases, with 16 bases separating them. Per germline, CDR1 DFQATT and CDR2 SNEGSKA (reference sequence). The CDR3 sequence is 15 residues long. DNA for the CDR3: TGCAGTGCTAGAGATTCAGGCAGGGTTAATTACGAGCAGTACTTC. Encoded protein: CSARDSGRVNYEQYF.

This clonotype was seen a handful of times. V and J are TRBV20-1 and TRBJ2-5, with D unclear. The germline V gene encodes CDR1 DFQATT and CDR2 SNEGSKA (reference sequence). The V gene lost 1 base and the J gene lost 2 bases, with 8 bases spanning the gap. The CDR3 has 13 amino acids. Here the CDR3 reads CSARAGRQETQYF. Here the CDR3 DNA reads TGCAGTGCTAGAGCCGGGCGACAAGAGACCCAGTACTTC.

The table lists this clonotype with many counts. The CDR3 sequence is CSAFLAGGLAKNIQYF. In DNA, the CDR3 is TGCAGTGCATTTCTAGCGGGGGGCCTAGCCAAAAACATTCAGTACTTC. The chain uses TRBV20-1 and TRBJ2-4, with 11 bases matching TRBD2. The V segment lost 6 bases and the J segment 0 bases; nucleotides outside the gene matches: 7. The CDR3 runs 16 residues. In germline, CDR1 is DFQATT, CDR2 SNEGSKA (reference sequence).

This clonotype was observed many times. V and J are TRBV12-3 or TRBV12-4 and TRBJ1-2, with no clear D. Trimming cost V 4 bases and J 2 bases, with 14 bases left between them. The length of the CDR3 is 15 residues. CDR3 amino acids: CASSSSDISNYGYTF. CDR3 nucleotide sequence: TGTGCCAGCAGTTCGAGCGACATTTCAAACTATGGCTACACCTTC.

This clonotype occurred many times. The chain couples TRBV3-1 to TRBJ2-7, with D unresolved. The length of the CDR3 is 12 residues. The V gene lost 0 bases and the J gene lost 2 bases, with 2 bases spanning the gap. Looked up from germline, CDR1 is LGHDT and CDR2 is YNNKEL (reference sequence). The CDR3 here is CASSQDPYEQYF. The DNA for the CDR3 is TGTGCCAGCAGCCAAGACCCCTACGAGCAGTACTTC.

This clonotype was detected a few times. The V and J genes are TRBV18 and TRBJ2-7, with 12 bases fitting TRBD1. In germline, CDR1 is KGHSH, CDR2 LQKENI. V lost 3 bases and J lost 6; bases outside the gene matches: 6. The CDR3 has 15 amino acids. CDR3 sequence (DNA): TGTGCCAGCTCACCTACCGGGACAGGGGGCCGCGAGCAGTACTTC. Its protein product is CASSPTGTGGREQYF.

This sequence joins TRBV30 and TRBJ2-6; either TRBD1 or TRBD2 may fit D (5 bases each). CDR3 size: 13 residues. V lost 0 bases, J lost 7 bases, and 7 bases lay in between. Per germline, CDR1 GTSNPN and CDR2 SVGIG (reference sequence). DNA of the CDR3: TGTGCCTGGAGTGTACGGGGCGCCAACGTCCTGACTTTC. This encodes CAWSVRGANVLTF. Complete variable domain (other parts from reference TRBV30 and TRBJ2-6): SQTIHQWPATLVQPVGSPLSLECTVEGTSNPNLYWYRQAAGRGLQLLFYSVGIGQISSEVPQNLSASRPQDRQFILSSKKLLLSDSGFYLCAWSVRGANVLTFGAGSRLTVL.

The chain is built from TRBV6-1 and TRBJ2-3; no clear D gene. Trimming cost V 6 bases and J 0 bases, with 13 bases left between them. This CDR3 comprises 15 residues. CDR1 is MNHNS and CDR2 is SASEGT in the germline V gene. As DNA, the CDR3 is TGTGCCAGCAGAATAGGGTTCACTAGCACAGATACGCAGTATTTT. This gives the protein CASRIGFTSTDTQYF.

This rearrangement joins TRBV18 to TRBJ1-4; perhaps TRBD1 as D (5 bases). V was clipped by 4 bases and J by 4 bases, with 19 bases between them. CDR1 is KGHSH and CDR2 is LQKENI in the germline V gene. The CDR3 runs to 17 residues. In nucleotides, the CDR3 is TGTGCCAGCTCACTCAGACAGCTCCCGGCACTTAATGAAAAACTGTTTTTT. Translation: CASSLRQLPALNEKLFF. Complete variable domain (other parts from reference TRBV18 and TRBJ1-4): NAGVMQNPRHLVRRRGQEARLRCSPMKGHSHVYWYRQLPEEGLKFMVYLQKENIIDESGMPKERFSAEFPKEGPSILRIQQVVRGDSAAYFCASSLRQLPALNEKLFFGSGTQLSVL.